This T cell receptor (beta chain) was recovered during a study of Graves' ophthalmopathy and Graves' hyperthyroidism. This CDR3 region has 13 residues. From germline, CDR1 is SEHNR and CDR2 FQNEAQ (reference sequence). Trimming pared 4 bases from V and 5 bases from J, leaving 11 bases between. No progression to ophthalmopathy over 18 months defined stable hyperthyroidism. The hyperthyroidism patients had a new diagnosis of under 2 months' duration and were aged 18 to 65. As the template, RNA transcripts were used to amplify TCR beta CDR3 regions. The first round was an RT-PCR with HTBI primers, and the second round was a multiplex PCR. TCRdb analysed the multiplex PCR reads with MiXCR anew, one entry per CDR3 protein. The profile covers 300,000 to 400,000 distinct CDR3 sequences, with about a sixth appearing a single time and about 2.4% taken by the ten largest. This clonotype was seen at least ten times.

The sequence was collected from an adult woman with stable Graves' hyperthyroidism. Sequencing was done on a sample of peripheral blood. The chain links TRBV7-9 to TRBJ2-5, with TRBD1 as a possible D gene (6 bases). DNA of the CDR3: TGTGCCAGCAGCTCGTGGGGGCGGGAGACCCAGTACTTC. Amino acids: CASSSWGRETQYF.